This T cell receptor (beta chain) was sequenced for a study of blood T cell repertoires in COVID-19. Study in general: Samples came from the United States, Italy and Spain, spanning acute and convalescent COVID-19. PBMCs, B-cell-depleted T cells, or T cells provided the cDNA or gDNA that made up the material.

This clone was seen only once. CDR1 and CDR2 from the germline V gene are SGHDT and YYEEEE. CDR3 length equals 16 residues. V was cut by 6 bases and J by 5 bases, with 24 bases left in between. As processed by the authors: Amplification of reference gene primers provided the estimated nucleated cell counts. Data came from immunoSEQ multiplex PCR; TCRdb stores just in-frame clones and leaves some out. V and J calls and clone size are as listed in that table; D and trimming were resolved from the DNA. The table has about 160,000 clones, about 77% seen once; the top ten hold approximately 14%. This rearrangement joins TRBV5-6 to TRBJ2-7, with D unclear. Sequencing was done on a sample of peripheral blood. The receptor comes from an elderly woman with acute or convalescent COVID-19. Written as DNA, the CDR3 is TGTGCCAGCATCCTAGGCCCCAGCACCTTCAAGGACGAGCAGTACTTC. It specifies CASILGPSTFKDEQYF. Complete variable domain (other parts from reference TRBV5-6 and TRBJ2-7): DAGVTQSPTHLIKTRGQQVTLRCSPKSGHDTVSWYQQALGQGPQFIFQYYEEEERQRGNFPDRFSGHQFPNYSSELNVNALLLGDSALYLCASILGPSTFKDEQYFGPGTRLTVT.